A selection of T cell receptor beta chains follows, all from one sample in a study of a mutant IDH1 vaccine in newly diagnosed glioma. The assay was immunoSEQ multiplex PCR, and TCRdb's table has in-frame clones only and misses some. This sample has about 98,000 clones; 70% to 90% occur once, and the top ten carry approximately 0.58%. Material: PBMCs, obtained from a glioma patient treated with radiotherapy, temozolomide or both. These receptors all come from a woman aged 45 to 65 with glioma. Each CDR3 is given with its conserved first and last residue. The D gene is left open where the match is weak. Rows give clone size only sometimes, using once, few, many, or a class for an expanded clone.

v_gene	d_gene	abundance	j_gene	CDR3nt	CDR3aa
TRBV9	TRBD1	.	TRBJ1-1	TGTGCCAGCAGCGTAGAAGGACAGGGCGAGACTGAAGCTTTCTTT	CASSVEGQGETEAFF
TRBV14	TRBD2	.	TRBJ2-7	TGTGCCAGCAGCCAAGAGACGCTAGCGGAGAAACGCTACGAGCAGTACTTC	CASSQETLAEKRYEQYF
TRBV6-5	.	.	TRBJ2-2	TGTGCCAGCAGTTACTCGATGGGGGATCTCACCGGGGAGCTGTTTTTT	CASSYSMGDLTGELFF
TRBV25-1	.	.	TRBJ2-5	TGTGCCAGCAGTGGAGTACACCAAGAGACCCAGTACTTC	CASSGVHQETQYF
TRBV9	.	once	TRBJ1-6	TGTGCCAGCGATAGTGGGTCCTATAATTCACCCCTCCACTTT	CASDSGSYNSPLHF
TRBV9	.	.	TRBJ2-3	TGTGCCAGCAGCGTAGACCGGGGATCCGCAGATACGCAGTATTTT	CASSVDRGSADTQYF
TRBV5-6	.	.	TRBJ1-6	TGTGCCAGCAGCTTGCAGGGTTTGGATTCACCCCTCCACTTT	CASSLQGLDSPLHF
TRBV21-1	.	.	TRBJ1-2	TGTGCCAGCAGCACTGGACAGGGGGATGGCTACACCTTC	CASSTGQGDGYTF
TRBV5-6	TRBD2	.	TRBJ2-7	TGTGCCAGCAGCTTAGTCGCTAGCGGGAGTGCGGGACGCGAGCAGTACTTC	CASSLVASGSAGREQYF
TRBV10-2	TRBD2	once	TRBJ2-1	TGCGCCAGCATCGGGAAGGGGCGGGAGGGCGTACATGAGCAGTTCTTC	CASIGKGREGVHEQFF
TRBV10-3	.	.	TRBJ2-7	TGTGCCATCAGTGAGTGGGACGGCCCCTACGAGCAGTACTTC	CAISEWDGPYEQYF
TRBV19	.	once	TRBJ1-1	TGTGCCAGTACCCTGGACGGAATGAACACTGAAGCTTTCTTT	CASTLDGMNTEAFF
TRBV2	.	.	TRBJ2-3	TGTGCCAGCAGTTTACAGACAGATACGCAGTATTTT	CASSLQTDTQYF
TRBV5-4	.	.	TRBJ2-7	TGTGCCAGCAGCGCCGGGACGGTAAGCTCCTACGAGCAGTACTTC	CASSAGTVSSYEQYF
TRBV7-6	TRBD1	.	TRBJ1-1	TGTGCCAGCAGCGGGGACAGTTACACTGAAGCTTTCTTT	CASSGDSYTEAFF
TRBV18	TRBD1	.	TRBJ2-1	TGTGCCAGCTCACCCACAGGGGGGACTTACAATGAGCAGTTCTTC	CASSPTGGTYNEQFF
TRBV10-3	TRBD1	.	TRBJ1-1	TGTGCCAGCCTACCCGGGACAGGGGTAGGGAGAGCTTTCTTT	CASLPGTGVGRAFF
TRBV5-8	TRBD2	.	TRBJ2-3	TGTGCCAGCAGCACCGGGACTAGCGGGAGCTCAGATACGCAGTATTTT	CASSTGTSGSSDTQYF
TRBV27	.	.	TRBJ2-7	TGTGCCAGCAGTCAATATCGGCCGGGGAGCTCCTACGAGCAGTACTTC	CASSQYRPGSSYEQYF
TRBV15	.	.	TRBJ1-1	TGTGCCACCAGCCTCTCCGTGGGAAAAGCTTTCTTT	CATSLSVGKAFF
TRBV6-5	.	.	TRBJ1-2	TGTGCCAGCAGTTACGGGATGTCCTATGGCTACACCTTC	CASSYGMSYGYTF
TRBV5-6	.	.	TRBJ1-5	TGTGCCAGCAGCCCGGAGGGGTATAGCAATCAGCCCCAGCATTTT	CASSPEGYSNQPQHF
TRBV19	TRBD1	.	TRBJ1-5	TGTGCCAGTAGTCCAACGACAGGGCGGCAGCCCCAGCATTTT	CASSPTTGRQPQHF
TRBV7-3	TRBD1	.	TRBJ2-1	TGTGCCAGCAGCTCCCCGGGACAGGGTTTCGGTGAGCAGTTCTTC	CASSSPGQGFGEQFF
TRBV9	TRBD1	once	TRBJ2-2	TGTGCCAGCAGCGCAACAGGGGGCACCGGGGAGCTGTTTTTT	CASSATGGTGELFF
TRBV11-2	TRBD2	few	TRBJ2-7	TGTGCCAGCACCGAGCGGGGGGGGTTTTACCTTTACGAGCAGTACTTC	CASTERGGFYLYEQYF
TRBV9	.	.	TRBJ2-7	TGTGCCAGCAGCGACAATACCGGGACGGCTTCCTACGAGCAGTACTTC	CASSDNTGTASYEQYF
TRBV30	.	.	TRBJ2-7	TGTGCCTGGAACAGGCAAACCTACGAGCAGTACTTC	CAWNRQTYEQYF
TRBV30	.	few	TRBJ1-5	TGTGCCTGGAGTTTGGGCCTTAGCAATCAGCCCCAGCATTTT	CAWSLGLSNQPQHF
TRBV5-1	TRBD1	.	TRBJ1-1	TGCGCCAGCAGCTTGGACCCCGGGACAGGGGTCGGTGAAGCTTTCTTT	CASSLDPGTGVGEAFF
TRBV6-1	.	.	TRBJ2-3	TGTGCCAGCAGTCCCAGGGCGGGGACGCAGTATTTT	CASSPRAGTQYF
TRBV7-3	TRBD2	.	TRBJ2-3	TGTGCCAGCAGCCATCGGGACTACACAGATACGCAGTATTTT	CASSHRDYTDTQYF
TRBV7-9	.	.	TRBJ1-5	TGTGCCAGCAGCTCACTAGCCGGGGGCTCCAATCAGCCCCAGCATTTT	CASSSLAGGSNQPQHF
TRBV27	TRBD1	.	TRBJ2-7	TGTGCCAGCAGCCCCGCCTGGGACAGGGGACACGAGCAGTACTTC	CASSPAWDRGHEQYF
TRBV7-8	.	.	TRBJ2-2	TGTGCCAGCAGCCCCCATAGGATCCCCGGGGAGCTGTTTTTT	CASSPHRIPGELFF
TRBV11-2	.	.	TRBJ2-5	TGTGCCAGCAGCTTAGTAGGCAGGGAGACAGAGACCCAGTACTTC	CASSLVGRETETQYF
TRBV7-2	TRBD2	.	TRBJ2-4	TGTGCCAGCAGCCAACACCTAGCGGGAGGGAAGAATTTC	CASSQHLAGGKNF
TRBV18	.	.	TRBJ2-7	TGTGCCAGCTCACCAGGGGTTAGTACCTACGAGCAGTACTTC	CASSPGVSTYEQYF
TRBV15	.	.	TRBJ1-2	TGTGCCACCAGAGACGGAGGGGATCCCTATGGCTACACCTTC	CATRDGGDPYGYTF
TRBV10-3	.	.	TRBJ1-3	TGTGCCATCAGTGAGGACAGCGGCTCTGGAAACACCATATATTTT	CAISEDSGSGNTIYF
TRBV10-3	TRBD2	once	TRBJ2-7	TGTGCCATCAGTGATGATAGCGGGAGGACGATCTCCTACGAGCAGTACTTC	CAISDDSGRTISYEQYF
TRBV19	TRBD2	.	TRBJ2-7	TGTGCCAGTAGTATCGGAGCGGGAGAAACCTACGAGCAGTACTTC	CASSIGAGETYEQYF
TRBV7-6	.	.	TRBJ2-1	TGTGCCAGCAGCTTCGGCGGGAAGGGAAATGAGCAGTTCTTC	CASSFGGKGNEQFF
TRBV7-7	.	.	TRBJ2-2	TGTGCTAGCAGCTTAACAACGGGGGCGCAAACCGGGGAGCTGTTTTTT	CASSLTTGAQTGELFF
TRBV2	.	.	TRBJ1-5	TGTGCCAGCAGTGGACCCTTCAATCAGCCCCAGCATTTT	CASSGPFNQPQHF
TRBV19	TRBD1	.	TRBJ2-1	TGTGCCAGTAGTATTTTTAAGGGGGCCGGTGAGCAGTTCTTC	CASSIFKGAGEQFF
TRBV11-2	TRBD2	.	TRBJ2-7	TGTGCCAGCAGCCCCGGGCGGACTAGCGGGAGACAGATGCCCTACGAGCAGTACTTC	CASSPGRTSGRQMPYEQYF
TRBV6-5	.	.	TRBJ2-5	TGTGCCAGCAGTTATGCACAGCTACCTGGGGGAGAGACCCAGTACTTC	CASSYAQLPGGETQYF
TRBV19	TRBD2	.	TRBJ2-3	TGTGCCAGTAGCGGGACTAGCGGGAGGTATGATACGCAGTATTTT	CASSGTSGRYDTQYF
TRBV6-1	TRBD1	.	TRBJ1-1	TGTGCCAGCAGTACCAGACAGGGGAGGCACACTGAAGCTTTCTTT	CASSTRQGRHTEAFF
TRBV5-1	.	.	TRBJ2-1	TGCGCCAGCAGCACGGAACCTCCACACAATGAGCAGTTCTTC	CASSTEPPHNEQFF
TRBV11-2	TRBD2	.	TRBJ2-5	TGTGCCAGCAAGGGACTAGCGGGGACCCAAGAGACCCAGTACTTC	CASKGLAGTQETQYF
TRBV11-2	TRBD2	.	TRBJ2-1	TGTGCCAGCAGCTATGGTGGTAGCGGGAGGTGGCAGTTCTTC	CASSYGGSGRWQFF
TRBV2	.	.	TRBJ2-1	TGTGCCAGCAGTGAACACACTTGGGCTGAGCAGTTCTTC	CASSEHTWAEQFF
TRBV9	TRBD1	.	TRBJ2-7	TGTGCCAGCAGCGGGGGACAGGGGATTGGGCACGAGCAGTACTTC	CASSGGQGIGHEQYF
TRBV10-1	.	.	TRBJ2-1	TGCGCCAGCAGCAACAGGGCGTACAATGAGCAGTTCTTC	CASSNRAYNEQFF
TRBV7-2	TRBD2	.	TRBJ2-1	TGTGCCAGCAGCCCTAGCGGGACCTACAATGAGCAGTTCTTC	CASSPSGTYNEQFF